These 29 T cell receptor beta chains were sequenced from one sample in a study of CD8 T cells in ankylosing spondylitis. One entry per CDR3 protein results from TCRdb running MiXCR on the 5' RACE reads. The repertoire consists of 200,000 to 250,000 distinct CDR3 sequences, with 10% to 13% occurring once and the leading ten covering around a fifth. Material for sequencing was blood, either unsorted or a sorted T cell fraction (not recorded which). These receptors were collected from a male donor with ankylosing spondylitis or in good health (not recorded which).

This clonotype was observed at least ten times. J is TRBJ2-1 and V is TRBV3-1, with D possibly TRBD2 on 6 matching bases. The CDR3 has 16 residues. Germline CDR1 and CDR2: LGHDT and YNNKEL (reference sequence). The V end was cut by 3 bases, the J end by 0 bases, with 12 bases between. The CDR3 spells CASSQRLGSSYNEQFF. The CDR3 bases are TGTGCCAGCAGCCAGAGACTAGGGAGCTCCTACAATGAGCAGTTCTTC.

V and J are TRBV7-2 and TRBJ2-1, with 10 positions matching TRBD2. Trimming at V came to 5 bases and at J to 5 bases, leaving 9 bases not matched to a gene. Looked up from germline, CDR1 is SGHTA and CDR2 is FQGNSA. The CDR3 has 16 residues. The CDR3 nucleotides read TGTGCCAGCAGCCCCCGGGTAGCGGGGGGAAACAATGAGCAGTTCTTC. Protein sequence: CASSPRVAGGNNEQFF.

This clonotype was picked up many times. The chain employs TRBV12-3 or TRBV12-4 and TRBJ2-3; perhaps TRBD2 as D (6 bases). V lost 7 bases and J 5 bases, leaving 19 bases between the germline ends. This CDR3 is 15 amino acids long. This CDR3 is CASTRSPQGGDTQYF. As DNA, the CDR3 is TGTGCCAGCACCCGTAGCCCCCAGGGAGGAGATACGCAGTATTTT.

The chain couples TRBV7-2 to TRBJ2-5; TRBD2 aligns across 7 bases. V shed 5 bases, J shed 10 bases, and the junction held 10 bases outside the gene matches. The CDR3 consists of 13 residues. Germline CDR1 is SGHTA and CDR2 is FQGNSA. DNA of the CDR3: TGTGCCAGCAGCCTCCTAGCGGCTAGGGACCAGTACTTC. Its translation: CASSLLAARDQYF. The complete variable domain, with remaining parts taken from reference TRBV7-2 and TRBJ2-5, reads GAGVSQSPSNKVTEKGKDVELRCDPISGHTALYWYRQSLGQGLEFLIYFQGNSAPDKSGLPSDRFSAERTGGSVSTLTIQRTQQEDSAVYLCASSLLAARDQYFGPGTRLLVL.

This clonotype was seen many times. This rearrangement joins TRBV28 to TRBJ2-1; 7 bases match TRBD1. V lost 8 bases and J lost 4; bases outside the gene matches: 11. The CDR3 covers 15 residues. Germline V gives CDR1 MDHEN, CDR2 SYDVKM. The CDR3 coding sequence is TGTGCCAGCGGTGACAGGGCCAGGGTTTACAATGAGCAGTTCTTC. It is translated as CASGDRARVYNEQFF.

Remarks on this clonotype: A much larger clone is a single base away; this may be a read error. The chain carries TRBV24-1 and TRBJ2-3; D is undetermined. The V gene's germline CDR1 is KGHDR and CDR2 SFDVKD. The CDR3 extends over 16 amino acids. V lost 8 bases, J lost 1 base, and 18 bases lay in between. The CDR3 here is CATNGPTTWCTDTQYF. The DNA of the CDR3 is TGTGCCACCAATGGACCCACAACCTGGTGCACAGATACGCAGTATTTT.

The table lists this clonotype with many counts. The V call is TRBV2, the J call TRBJ2-3, with TRBD2 matching over 9 bases. This CDR3 is 13 amino acids long. Germline V gene sequence: CDR1 SNHLY, CDR2 FYNNEI. J was trimmed by 6 bases and V by 11 bases; bases with no gene match: 9. CDR3 bases: TGTGCCGGCGGGGGGGCGCTTGGGGATACGCAGTATTTT. Protein product: CAGGGALGDTQYF. Complete variable domain (other parts from reference TRBV2 and TRBJ2-3): EPEVTQTPSHQVTQMGQEVILRCVPISNHLYFYWYRQILGQKVEFLVSFYNNEISEKSEIFDDQFSVERPDGSNFTLKIRSTKLEDSAMYFCAGGGALGDTQYFGPGTRLTVL.

This clonotype was detected ten times or more. This CDR3 reads CAWKRLANTGELFF. The CDR3, as DNA: TGTGCCTGGAAGCGATTGGCGAACACCGGGGAGCTGTTTTTT. The rearrangement joins TRBV30 to TRBJ2-2; D not resolved. This CDR3 has 14 amino acids. The V gene lost 4 bases and the J gene lost 0 bases, with 9 bases spanning the gap. Germline V gene lookup returns CDR1 GTSNPN and CDR2 SVGIG (reference sequence). Together with reference TRBV30 and TRBJ2-2, the CDR3 gives the full variable domain: SQTIHQWPATLVQPVGSPLSLECTVEGTSNPNLYWYRQAAGRGLQLLFYSVGIGQISSEVPQNLSASRPQDRQFILSSKKLLLSDSGFYLCAWKRLANTGELFFGEGSRLTVL.

This clonotype was detected many times. The chain employs TRBV6-1 and TRBJ1-5; D possibly corresponds to TRBD1 (6 bases). Germline CDR1 is MNHNS and CDR2 is SASEGT. The CDR3 sequence is 14 residues long. V was clipped by 6 bases and J by 3 bases, with 12 bases between them. CDR3 sequence: CASSLGGNNQPQHF. CDR3 coding DNA: TGTGCCAGCAGCCTAGGGGGTAACAATCAGCCCCAGCATTTT.

This rearrangement joins TRBV7-2 to TRBJ2-5, with D perhaps being TRBD1 or TRBD2 (6 bases each). Germline V gives CDR1 SGHTA, CDR2 FQGNSA. The CDR3 contains 14 residues. Trimming took off 5 bases at V and 2 bases at J, with 12 bases between the two ends. Here the CDR3 reads CASSRLGGQETQYF. CDR3 bases: TGTGCCAGCAGCCGACTAGGGGGACAAGAGACCCAGTACTTC.

This clonotype was counted only a few times. The chain employs TRBV12-3 or TRBV12-4 and TRBJ2-3, with 7 bases matching TRBD2. V lost 5 bases and J lost 1; bases outside the gene matches: 3. The CDR3 has 14 amino acids. CDR3 DNA: TGTGCCAGCAGTCGAACTAGCGGCACAGATACGCAGTATTTT. Protein: CASSRTSGTDTQYF.

The sample holds many counts of this clonotype. The chain combines TRBV20-1 with TRBJ1-1; 11 positions agree with TRBD1. The CDR3 is made up of 15 amino acids. The germline CDR1 and CDR2 sequences are DFQATT and SNEGSKA (reference sequence). The ends lost 5 bases at V and 0 bases at J; junction bases unmatched: 5. As DNA, the CDR3 is TGCAGTGCTCCTGGACAGGGGGCTTTGAACACTGAAGCTTTCTTT. As protein: CSAPGQGALNTEAFF.

This clonotype was recorded at least ten times. CDR3 loop: CASSLAGQQSGPQHF. The CDR3 region has the DNA TGCGCCAGCAGCTTGGCAGGACAGCAGAGTGGGCCCCAGCATTTT. This chain links TRBV5-1 with TRBJ1-5; weak D call: TRBD1 (6 bases). This CDR3 region has 15 residues. From germline, CDR1 is SGHRS and CDR2 YFSETQ. V was pared by 0 bases and J by 9 bases, with 16 bases between.

About this clonotype itself: An end of the junction does not agree with germline; a read error may underlie this. This chain joins TRBV12-3 or TRBV12-4 and TRBJ1-1, with D unresolved. The CDR3 sequence is 15 residues long. CDR3: CATSFPGRLNTEAFF. CDR3 nucleotides: TGTGCCACCAGTTTCCCGGGAAGGCTGAACACTGAAGCTTTCTTT.

This clonotype has a handful of counts. The V and J genes are TRBV7-2 and TRBJ2-5; the D gene is possibly TRBD2 (5 bases). With 2 bases removed from V and 7 bases from J, the gap between germline ends came to 14 bases. CDR3 size: 14 residues. Germline assignment: CDR1 SGHTA and CDR2 FQGNSA. For the CDR3, the DNA is TGTGCCAGCAGCTTATATCGCGGGTCGGGGACCCAGTACTTC. Protein product: CASSLYRGSGTQYF.

The sample holds many counts of this clonotype. J is TRBJ2-7 and V is TRBV5-1; D remains unclear. CDR3 length: 15 amino acids. Germline V gives CDR1 SGHRS, CDR2 YFSETQ. V was cut by 0 bases and J by 1 base, with 11 bases left in between. CDR3 loop: CASSLGPMESYEQYF. The CDR3, as DNA: TGCGCCAGCAGCTTGGGCCCTATGGAATCCTACGAGCAGTACTTC.

This clonotype was counted at least ten times. The chain employs TRBV12-3 or TRBV12-4 and TRBJ2-5; D call uncertain. This CDR3 comprises 13 residues. Deletions cut 0 bases from V and 12 bases from J, with 14 bases between. The CDR3 DNA sequence: TGTGCCAGCAGTTTAGCGGCCCGCCCGGAAGAGTACTTC. Encoded protein: CASSLAARPEEYF.

This clonotype has at least ten counts. The chain links TRBV5-6 to TRBJ1-6; D is ambiguous. V shed 0 bases and J shed 12 bases, with 7 bases lying between them. The CDR3 runs to 12 residues. Germline V gene lookup returns CDR1 SGHDT and CDR2 YYEEEE. The CDR3 protein is CASSLVDRPLHF. CDR3 in DNA: TGTGCCAGCAGCTTGGTGGACCGACCCCTCCACTTT.

This clonotype was seen only a few times. The chain employs TRBV5-1 and TRBJ2-7, with TRBD2 matching over 7 bases. Trimming took 2 bases from V and 4 from J; bases not matched to a gene: 9. The germline gives CDR1 SGHRS, CDR2 YFSETQ. The length of the CDR3 is 15 residues. In DNA form, the CDR3 reads TGCGCCAGCAGCTTAGCCAGCGGGGTGGCGTACGAGCAGTACTTC. This codes for CASSLASGVAYEQYF. The whole variable domain, filled in from reference TRBV5-1 and TRBJ2-7, reads KAGVTQTPRYLIKTRGQQVTLSCSPISGHRSVSWYQQTPGQGLQFLFEYFSETQRNKGNFPGRFSGRQFSNSRSEMNVSTLELGDSALYLCASSLASGVAYEQYFGPGTRLTVT.

Many counts were recorded for this clonotype. The chain recombines TRBV20-1 with TRBJ2-7; 7 bases map to TRBD1. The CDR3 is 13 amino acids. After removal of 6 bases from V and 5 bases from J, the junction contained 10 bases not matched to a gene. Looked up from germline, CDR1 is DFQATT and CDR2 is SNEGSKA (reference sequence). The CDR3 spells CSAEDRVVHEQYF. CDR3 coding DNA: TGCAGTGCCGAAGACAGGGTGGTCCACGAGCAGTACTTC.

Ten or more counts support this clonotype. The rearrangement uses TRBV12-3 or TRBV12-4 and TRBJ2-5; possible D gene TRBD1, 7 bases. V lost 4 bases to trimming and J lost 10 bases, with 10 bases between them. CDR3 size: 11 residues. The CDR3 reads CASSWRDSQYF. The CDR3 coding sequence is TGTGCCAGCAGTTGGAGGGACAGCCAGTACTTC.

In this sample, this clonotype turned up a few times. V and J are TRBV5-1 and TRBJ2-1; 9 bases agree with TRBD1. V was clipped by 3 bases and J by 10 bases; unmatched bases: 11. The CDR3 loop spans 15 amino acids. Germline CDR1 SGHRS, CDR2 YFSETQ. CDR3 DNA: TGCGCCAGCAGCTCAGTTCCCGGACAGGGGAGAGAGCAGTTCTTC. Residues: CASSSVPGQGREQFF. The complete variable domain, with remaining parts taken from reference TRBV5-1 and TRBJ2-1, reads KAGVTQTPRYLIKTRGQQVTLSCSPISGHRSVSWYQQTPGQGLQFLFEYFSETQRNKGNFPGRFSGRQFSNSRSEMNVSTLELGDSALYLCASSSVPGQGREQFFGPGTRLTVL.

This clonotype was detected a few times. V is TRBV5-6 and J is TRBJ1-2; D not certain. CDR1 SGHDT and CDR2 YYEEEE come from the germline V gene. The germline V and J ends were trimmed by 8 bases and 4 bases, with 18 bases remaining between them. This CDR3 comprises 14 residues. DNA of the CDR3: TGTGCCAGTAGCCCTAGACTGGAGGGCTATGGCTACACCTTC. This translates into CASSPRLEGYGYTF.

This clonotype was picked up a small number of times. This chain links TRBV20-1 with TRBJ2-7; D is possibly TRBD1 or TRBD2 (6 bases each). CDR1 is DFQATT, CDR2 SNEGSKA, per germline (reference sequence). V was shortened by 1 base and J by 4 bases, with 23 bases between the two germline ends. The CDR3 extends over 17 amino acids. The DNA for the CDR3 is TGCAGTGCTAGAGTTGCCGACGGCCGGAGGGGGATATACGAGCAGTACTTC. Its protein is CSARVADGRRGIYEQYF.

This clonotype was detected once. The J gene is TRBJ2-5, the V gene TRBV3-1; D gene uncertain. The CDR3 runs to 14 residues. The V end lost 4 bases, the J end lost 5 bases, and 14 bases lay between the germline ends. Germline V lookup: CDR1 LGHDT, CDR2 YNNKEL (reference sequence). CDR3 sequence: CASSRDLERETQYF. The DNA of the CDR3 is TGTGCCAGCAGCCGCGATCTAGAGAGGGAGACCCAGTACTTC.

This clonotype has a count of ten or more. This sequence joins TRBV7-6 and TRBJ2-1, with a possible D match to TRBD1 (7 bases). The CDR3 spans 15 residues. CDR1 is SGHVS, CDR2 FNYEAQ, per germline. Trimming pared 5 bases from V and 4 bases from J, leaving 15 bases between. The CDR3, as DNA: TGTGCCAGCAGCCCCGGGCAGGGGGGATACAATGAGCAGTTCTTC. Protein: CASSPGQGGYNEQFF.

This clonotype was counted ten times or more. The CDR3 bases are TGCAGTGCTGAAGACAGGGGCACAGATACGCAGTATTTT. Its protein product is CSAEDRGTDTQYF. The V call is TRBV20-1, the J call TRBJ2-3; 7 nucleotides match TRBD1. Germline V CDR1 and CDR2: DFQATT, SNEGSKA (reference sequence). The CDR3 length is 13 residues. Trimming at V came to 5 bases and at J to 1 base, leaving 3 bases not matched to a gene.

This clonotype has ten or more counts. V gene TRBV10-3 combines with J gene TRBJ1-4; tentatively, D is TRBD1 (6 bases). The V end was cut by 0 bases, the J end by 5 bases, with 10 bases between. CDR1 is ENHRY and CDR2 is SYGVKD in the germline V gene. The CDR3 consists of 15 residues. CDR3 in amino acids: CAISESAGENEKLFF. The CDR3 nucleotides read TGTGCCATCAGTGAGTCGGCAGGGGAAAATGAAAAACTGTTTTTT.

This clonotype was counted many times. V and J are TRBV20-1 and TRBJ2-3; D tentatively fits TRBD1 or TRBD2 (5 bases each). Per the germline V gene, CDR1 is DFQATT and CDR2 is SNEGSKA (reference sequence). The CDR3 is 17 amino acids. The V and J ends lost 1 base and 2 bases respectively, with 19 bases between them. The CDR3 sequence is CSARGEEGTITTDTQYF. CDR3 in DNA: TGCAGTGCTAGAGGGGAAGAGGGGACCATAACCACAGATACGCAGTATTTT.